Listed below are T cell receptor beta chains from one sample, sequenced in a study of blood T cell repertoires in COVID-19. Only in-frame clones appear in the TCRdb table, and some are missing; sequencing was by immunoSEQ multiplex PCR. Of about 330,000 clones listed, 70% to 90% are singletons. Input material: peripheral blood. Source of these receptors: a man in his late teens or twenties who had recovered from COVID-19. The CDR3 runs from the conserved cysteine through the conserved F or W. A D gene is named only where the DNA matches it firmly. Rows may omit the clone size; those that give it use once, few, many or a size class.

CDR3aa: CASSSTPILGGGHPRETQYF
CDR3nt: TGTGCCAGCAGTTCAACCCCAATACTAGGGGGGGGGCATCCCAGGGAGACCCAGTACTTC
v_gene: TRBV6-2/TRBV6-3
abundance: NA
d_gene: NA
j_gene: TRBJ2-5

CDR3aa: CSVAVVDQETQYF
CDR3nt: TGCAGCGTTGCGGTTGTAGATCAAGAGACCCAGTACTTC
v_gene: TRBV29-1
abundance: once
d_gene: NA
j_gene: TRBJ2-5

CDR3aa: CASGQGAVYEQYF
CDR3nt: TGTGCCAGTGGACAGGGGGCGGTCTACGAGCAGTACTTC
v_gene: TRBV6-5
abundance: NA
d_gene: TRBD1
j_gene: TRBJ2-7

CDR3aa: CASSLRDSVYGYTF
CDR3nt: TGTGCCAGCAGCCTCCGGGACAGCGTTTATGGCTACACCTTC
v_gene: TRBV7-2
abundance: NA
d_gene: TRBD1
j_gene: TRBJ1-2

CDR3aa: CASSFMENEQFF
CDR3nt: TGTGCCAGCAGTTTCATGGAGAATGAGCAGTTCTTC
v_gene: TRBV12-3/TRBV12-4
abundance: NA
d_gene: NA
j_gene: TRBJ2-1

CDR3aa: CASSLQSGWNQPQHF
CDR3nt: TGCGCCAGCAGCCTACAATCGGGGTGGAATCAGCCCCAGCATTTT
v_gene: TRBV4-1
abundance: once
d_gene: NA
j_gene: TRBJ1-5

CDR3aa: CASTRSGGGNEKLFF
CDR3nt: TGTGCCAGCACCCGGAGTGGGGGGGGGAATGAAAAACTGTTTTTT
v_gene: TRBV27
abundance: NA
d_gene: NA
j_gene: TRBJ1-4

CDR3aa: CASSQVYEQYF
CDR3nt: TGTGCCAGCAGTCAGGTCTACGAGCAGTACTTC
v_gene: TRBV2
abundance: NA
d_gene: NA
j_gene: TRBJ2-7

CDR3aa: CASSQQENEKLFF
CDR3nt: TGTGCCAGCAGCCAACAGGAAAATGAAAAACTGTTTTTT
v_gene: TRBV3-1/TRBV3-2
abundance: NA
d_gene: NA
j_gene: TRBJ1-4

CDR3aa: CASSLDVRGWKNTGELFF
CDR3nt: TGTGCCAGCAGCTTAGATGTCCGGGGATGGAAGAACACCGGGGAGCTGTTTTTT
v_gene: TRBV11-2
abundance: NA
d_gene: NA
j_gene: TRBJ2-2

CDR3aa: CASSPGDTEAFF
CDR3nt: TGTGCCAGCAGCCCAGGGGACACTGAAGCTTTCTTT
v_gene: TRBV6-6
abundance: NA
d_gene: NA
j_gene: TRBJ1-1

CDR3aa: CASSRIGDGYTF
CDR3nt: TGCGCCAGCAGCCGTATCGGTGATGGCTACACCTTC
v_gene: TRBV4-1
abundance: NA
d_gene: NA
j_gene: TRBJ1-2

CDR3aa: CASSSFAAPLHF
CDR3nt: TGTGCCAGCAGTTCTTTCGCGGCACCCCTCCACTTT
v_gene: TRBV12-3/TRBV12-4
abundance: NA
d_gene: NA
j_gene: TRBJ1-6

CDR3aa: CASSLSGRPNEQFF
CDR3nt: TGTGCCAGCAGCCTAAGCGGCCGCCCCAATGAGCAGTTCTTC
v_gene: TRBV7-9
abundance: NA
d_gene: NA
j_gene: TRBJ2-1

CDR3aa: CASSKGQYNEQFF
CDR3nt: TGTGCCAGCAGCAAAGGACAGTACAATGAGCAGTTCTTC
v_gene: TRBV7-9
abundance: NA
d_gene: NA
j_gene: TRBJ2-1

CDR3aa: CASSLGMGAPYNEQFF
CDR3nt: TGTGCCAGCAGCTTAGGCATGGGAGCCCCCTACAATGAGCAGTTCTTC
v_gene: TRBV13
abundance: NA
d_gene: NA
j_gene: TRBJ2-1

CDR3aa: CASSYRQGPDTQYF
CDR3nt: TGTGCCAGCAGTTACCGGCAGGGGCCCGATACGCAGTATTTT
v_gene: TRBV6-5
abundance: NA
d_gene: NA
j_gene: TRBJ2-3

CDR3aa: CASSLGQMGYGYTF
CDR3nt: TGCGCCAGCAGCTTGGGACAGATGGGGTATGGCTACACCTTC
v_gene: TRBV5-1
abundance: NA
d_gene: NA
j_gene: TRBJ1-2

CDR3aa: CASSYPYLTGELTDTQYF
CDR3nt: TGTGCCAGCAGTTACCCGTACTTGACAGGGGAGTTGACAGATACGCAGTATTTT
v_gene: TRBV6-2/TRBV6-3
abundance: NA
d_gene: TRBD1
j_gene: TRBJ2-3

CDR3aa: CSGRTPAMNTEAFF
CDR3nt: TGCAGCGGCCGGACACCGGCCATGAACACTGAAGCTTTCTTT
v_gene: TRBV29-1
abundance: NA
d_gene: NA
j_gene: TRBJ1-1

CDR3aa: CASSIGTGGIYNEQFF
CDR3nt: TGTGCCAGTAGTATTGGGACAGGGGGCATATACAATGAGCAGTTCTTC
v_gene: TRBV19
abundance: NA
d_gene: TRBD1
j_gene: TRBJ2-1

CDR3aa: CASSPQDRANTEAFF
CDR3nt: TGTGCCAGCAGCCCCCAGGACAGGGCGAACACTGAAGCTTTCTTT
v_gene: TRBV9
abundance: NA
d_gene: TRBD1
j_gene: TRBJ1-1

CDR3aa: CASSRPTGTDSYEQYF
CDR3nt: TGCGCCAGCAGCAGACCTACCGGGACAGACTCCTACGAGCAGTACTTC
v_gene: TRBV4-1
abundance: once
d_gene: TRBD1
j_gene: TRBJ2-7

CDR3aa: CASSSDNEQFF
CDR3nt: TGTGCCAGCAGTAGTGACAATGAGCAGTTCTTC
v_gene: TRBV5-4
abundance: once
d_gene: NA
j_gene: TRBJ2-1

CDR3aa: CASSKVRRYQETQYF
CDR3nt: TGTGCCAGCAGCAAAGTTCGGAGGTACCAAGAGACCCAGTACTTC
v_gene: TRBV21-1
abundance: NA
d_gene: NA
j_gene: TRBJ2-5

CDR3aa: CASSQGRDDQPQHF
CDR3nt: TGCGCCAGCAGCCAAGGCAGGGATGATCAGCCCCAGCATTTT
v_gene: TRBV4-1
abundance: NA
d_gene: NA
j_gene: TRBJ1-5

CDR3aa: CASSQEGGRLAFF
CDR3nt: TGTGCCAGCAGCCAAGAAGGAGGGAGATTGGCTTTCTTT
v_gene: TRBV3-1/TRBV3-2
abundance: NA
d_gene: NA
j_gene: TRBJ1-1

CDR3aa: CASSSSRTGGSNEQFF
CDR3nt: TGTGCCAGCTCATCCTCCAGGACAGGGGGCTCGAATGAGCAGTTCTTC
v_gene: TRBV18
abundance: NA
d_gene: TRBD1
j_gene: TRBJ2-1

CDR3aa: CASKEPNTGELFF
CDR3nt: TGTGCCAGTAAGGAGCCGAACACCGGGGAGCTGTTTTTT
v_gene: TRBV11-3
abundance: NA
d_gene: NA
j_gene: TRBJ2-2

CDR3aa: CASTQWAGVEDGYTF
CDR3nt: TGTGCCAGCACCCAATGGGCCGGGGTAGAGGATGGCTACACCTTC
v_gene: TRBV6-5
abundance: NA
d_gene: NA
j_gene: TRBJ1-2

CDR3aa: CASSSQHNNEQFF
CDR3nt: TGTGCCAGCAGCTCCCAACACAACAATGAGCAGTTCTTC
v_gene: TRBV11-2
abundance: NA
d_gene: NA
j_gene: TRBJ2-1

CDR3aa: CATSRDHEASRYEQYF
CDR3nt: TGTGCCACCAGCAGAGATCACGAGGCGTCGCGCTACGAGCAGTACTTC
v_gene: TRBV15
abundance: NA
d_gene: NA
j_gene: TRBJ2-7

CDR3aa: CAISEPDRGAEAFF
CDR3nt: TGTGCCATCAGTGAGCCTGACAGGGGGGCTGAAGCTTTCTTT
v_gene: TRBV10-3
abundance: NA
d_gene: TRBD1
j_gene: TRBJ1-1

CDR3aa: CAISMDRVNSPLHF
CDR3nt: TGTGCCATCAGCATGGACAGGGTGAATTCACCCCTCCACTTT
v_gene: TRBV10-3
abundance: few
d_gene: TRBD1
j_gene: TRBJ1-6

CDR3aa: CASSVEGTPGDTEAFF
CDR3nt: TGTGCCAGCAGCGTAGAGGGCACCCCGGGGGACACTGAAGCTTTCTTT
v_gene: TRBV9
abundance: NA
d_gene: NA
j_gene: TRBJ1-1

CDR3aa: CASRRAPGETQYF
CDR3nt: TGCGCCAGCAGGAGGGCGCCCGGGGAGACCCAGTACTTC
v_gene: TRBV10-2
abundance: NA
d_gene: NA
j_gene: TRBJ2-5

CDR3aa: CASRFGNTEAFF
CDR3nt: TGTGCCAGCAGGTTTGGCAACACTGAAGCTTTCTTT
v_gene: TRBV12-3/TRBV12-4
abundance: NA
d_gene: NA
j_gene: TRBJ1-1

CDR3aa: CASSIGQGGTEAFF
CDR3nt: TGTGCCAGTAGTATAGGACAGGGGGGGACTGAAGCTTTCTTT
v_gene: TRBV19
abundance: NA
d_gene: TRBD1
j_gene: TRBJ1-1

CDR3aa: CASSVVRGPDEKLFF
CDR3nt: TGTGCCAGCAGCGTAGTGAGAGGTCCGGATGAAAAACTGTTTTTT
v_gene: TRBV9
abundance: NA
d_gene: NA
j_gene: TRBJ1-4

CDR3aa: CASSTRGFGNIQYF
CDR3nt: TGTGCCAGTAGCACCAGGGGGTTTGGTAACATTCAGTACTTC
v_gene: TRBV19
abundance: NA
d_gene: TRBD1
j_gene: TRBJ2-4

CDR3aa: CASSVGIGELFF
CDR3nt: TGTGCCAGCAGCGTAGGTATCGGGGAGCTGTTTTTT
v_gene: TRBV9
abundance: NA
d_gene: NA
j_gene: TRBJ2-2